This is a list of T cell receptor beta chains from one sample in a study of regulatory T cells in long-lasting Graves disease. TCRdb processed the multiplex PCR reads anew with MiXCR; each CDR3 protein has one entry. The profile shows about 470,000 distinct CDR3 sequences, around 14% of them singletons. In addition, the sample was reused for a study of T cells in Graves' hyperthyroidism and ophthalmopathy.

The material was peripheral blood mononuclear cells (PBMCs), obtained at new diagnosis, from a patient treated with antithyroid drugs. These receptors all come from a woman under 40 with Graves disease. Both conserved end residues are part of each CDR3. The D gene is left open where the match is weak. The listing skips clone size in some rows; elsewhere it reads once, few, many or a size class.

abundance,v_gene,d_gene,j_gene,CDR3aa,CDR3nt
many,TRBV18,NA,TRBJ2-3,CASSQFTGLTDTQYF,TGTGCCAGCTCACAGTTCACAGGGCTCACAGATACGCAGTATTTT
many,TRBV7-3,TRBD2,TRBJ2-1,CASSLGTIAGGTYNEQFF,TGTGCCAGCAGCTTAGGCACAATAGCGGGAGGGACCTACAATGAGCAGTTCTTC
many,TRBV24-1,NA,TRBJ1-2,CATSEASASSYTF,TGTGCCACCAGTGAAGCCAGCGCATCAAGCTACACCTTC
NA,TRBV12-3/TRBV12-4,NA,TRBJ1-2,CASSLASQGHYGYTF,TGTGCCAGCAGTTTAGCTTCGCAGGGCCACTATGGCTACACCTTC
few,TRBV7-2,TRBD2,TRBJ2-1,CASSPIVGLAGVEQFF,TGTGCCAGCAGCCCCATCGTCGGACTAGCGGGAGTTGAGCAGTTCTTC
once,TRBV6-9,TRBD2,TRBJ2-2,CASSYSLAGDTGELFF,TGTGCCAGCAGTTACAGCCTAGCGGGAGACACCGGGGAGCTGTTTTTT
many,TRBV20-1,TRBD2,TRBJ2-1,CSSTSGRSNEQFF,TGCAGTTCAACTAGCGGGAGGAGCAATGAGCAGTTCTTC
NA,TRBV19,TRBD2,TRBJ2-3,CASRTGTSVDTQYF,TGTGCCAGTAGAACCGGGACTAGCGTAGATACGCAGTATTTT
few,TRBV5-4,NA,TRBJ1-2,CASSLGRGTNYGYTF,TGTGCCAGCAGCTTGGGTCGGGGAACTAACTATGGCTACACCTTC
few,TRBV30,NA,TRBJ1-3,CAWTGGLFAGNTIYF,TGTGCCTGGACCGGGGGGTTATTCGCTGGAAACACCATATATTTT
few,TRBV7-7,NA,TRBJ2-3,CASSLGETSTDTQYF,TGTGCTAGCAGCTTAGGGGAAACTAGCACAGATACGCAGTATTTT
few,TRBV12-3/TRBV12-4,NA,TRBJ2-1,CASSHDEQFF,TGTGCCAGCAGTCACGATGAGCAGTTCTTC
NA,TRBV3-1,TRBD1,TRBJ1-3,CASSRGRGLSSGNTIYF,TGTGCCAGCAGCCGGGGTAGGGGGCTAAGCTCTGGAAACACCATATATTTT
NA,TRBV19,NA,TRBJ2-2,CASSPGINTGELFF,TGTGCCAGTAGCCCAGGGATAAACACCGGGGAGCTGTTTTTT
few,TRBV19,TRBD1,TRBJ1-1,CASSRQGAGVAFF,TGTGCCAGTAGTAGGCAGGGGGCTGGGGTAGCTTTCTTT
few,TRBV7-9,NA,TRBJ1-4,CASSFGTLSLSATNEKLFF,TGTGCCAGCAGCTTCGGGACACTTTCCCTTAGTGCAACTAATGAAAAACTGTTTTTT
many,TRBV28,TRBD1,TRBJ2-1,CASSFARGLEQFF,TGTGCCAGCAGTTTCGCCAGGGGGCTTGAGCAGTTCTTC
many,TRBV20-1,NA,TRBJ2-3,CSAPPSESGTIRVTQYF,TGCAGTGCTCCTCCTTCCGAGTCGGGAACGATACGGGTGACGCAGTATTTT
NA,TRBV27,TRBD2,TRBJ2-4,CASSLHGTSQILAKNIQYF,TGTGCCAGCAGTCTGCATGGGACTAGTCAAATCCTAGCCAAAAACATTCAGTACTTC
many,TRBV7-9,TRBD2,TRBJ2-3,CASSFVAGDTQYF,TGTGCCAGCAGCTTCGTAGCGGGAGATACGCAGTATTTT
many,TRBV6-5,NA,TRBJ2-1,CASSYGGGGNEQFF,TGTGCCAGCAGTTACGGTGGTGGGGGGAATGAGCAGTTCTTC
many,TRBV11-3,TRBD2,TRBJ2-7,CASSLDPSGSYEQYF,TGTGCCAGCAGCTTAGATCCAAGCGGGAGCTACGAGCAGTACTTC
many,TRBV7-3,TRBD1,TRBJ2-5,CASSLSAGTGQETQYF,TGTGCCAGCAGCTTAAGTGCGGGGACAGGGCAAGAGACCCAGTACTTC
NA,TRBV11-3,NA,TRBJ2-2,CASSLVAGFDLAGELFF,TGTGCCAGCAGCTTAGTGGCTGGGTTTGATTTGGCCGGGGAGCTGTTTTTT
many,TRBV11-2,NA,TRBJ2-1,CASRILADPYAYNEQFF,TGTGCCAGCAGGATTTTAGCGGATCCTTATGCCTACAATGAGCAGTTCTTC
NA,TRBV12-3/TRBV12-4,NA,TRBJ2-3,CASSLNQKGTQYF,TGTGCCAGCAGTCTTAACCAGAAGGGTACGCAGTATTTT
NA,TRBV20-1,NA,TRBJ1-4,CSAPALEATNEKLFF,TGCAGTGCTCCCGCCCTGGAAGCAACTAATGAAAAACTGTTTTTT
many,TRBV11-3,TRBD1,TRBJ1-1,CASSQMGQWGTEAFF,TGTGCCAGCAGCCAAATGGGACAGTGGGGAACTGAAGCTTTCTTT
few,TRBV28,TRBD2,TRBJ2-2,CASIAGGTVDGELFF,TGTGCCAGCATAGCGGGAGGTACTGTGGACGGGGAGCTGTTTTTT
many,TRBV12-3/TRBV12-4,NA,TRBJ1-1,CASSLGTEGYTEAFF,TGTGCCAGCAGTTTAGGGACCGAGGGGTACACTGAAGCTTTCTTT
many,TRBV3-1,TRBD1,TRBJ2-1,CASNNAGTAWGNEQFF,TGTGCCAGCAACAACGCCGGGACAGCTTGGGGCAATGAGCAGTTCTTC
few,TRBV3-1,TRBD1,TRBJ2-7,CASSQEPGQGAIRIF,TGTGCCAGCAGCCAAGAACCAGGGCAGGGGGCTATCAGGATCTTC
many,TRBV19,NA,TRBJ1-2,CATRGGEHYGYTF,TGTGCCACCCGGGGGGGGGAGCACTATGGCTACACCTTC
many,TRBV2,TRBD1,TRBJ2-1,CASSEQGARNEQFF,TGTGCCAGCAGTGAGCAGGGGGCAAGGAATGAGCAGTTCTTC
many,TRBV29-1,NA,TRBJ2-6,CSVDERGAHRVANVLTF,TGCAGCGTTGACGAGAGGGGGGCCCACCGTGTGGCCAACGTCCTGACTTTC
NA,TRBV6-2/TRBV6-3,NA,TRBJ1-4,CASGPGGAEKLFF,TGTGCCAGCGGGCCCGGGGGGGCGGAAAAACTGTTTTTT
many,TRBV2,NA,TRBJ1-5,CASSDNPEGVSNQPQHF,TGTGCCAGCAGTGATAACCCCGAGGGCGTGAGCAATCAGCCCCAGCATTTT
few,TRBV20-1,TRBD2,TRBJ2-2,CSARVPAGRSNTGELFF,TGCAGTGCTAGAGTCCCAGCGGGGAGATCGAACACCGGGGAGCTGTTTTTT
NA,TRBV27,NA,TRBJ1-2,CASTKEVGFGGYTF,TGTGCCAGCACCAAGGAAGTGGGGTTCGGTGGCTACACCTTC
many,TRBV11-2,TRBD1,TRBJ2-5,CASSIPTGGQETQYF,TGTGCCAGCAGCATTCCGACAGGGGGGCAAGAGACCCAGTACTTC
few,TRBV9,TRBD1,TRBJ1-3,CASSVTDRETGNTIYF,TGTGCCAGCAGCGTGACAGACAGGGAGACTGGAAACACCATATATTTT
NA,TRBV7-9,NA,TRBJ1-1,CASRSTTGTEAFF,TGTGCCAGCAGATCGACAACGGGTACTGAAGCTTTCTTT
few,TRBV30,TRBD2,TRBJ2-2,CAWSPGLGISELFF,TGTGCCTGGAGCCCGGGACTAGGCATTTCGGAGCTGTTTTTT
few,TRBV9,NA,TRBJ1-2,CASSLEQANYGYTF,TGTGCCAGCAGCCTTGAACAGGCTAACTATGGCTACACCTTC